The sample holds a few counts of the clone carrying this T cell receptor beta chain. Its matching antigen is unknown. The CDR3 runs to 15 residues. The germline CDR1 and CDR2 sequences are SGHRS and YFSETQ. V trimming: 2 bases; J trimming: 5 bases; junction bases outside the gene matches: 5. This sample stems from a study of cytomegalovirus exposure and HLA in healthy donors. It was with 60 Vbeta and 13 Jbeta primers that the PCR ran. TCRdb's table, derived via immunoSEQ multiplex PCR, lists solely in-frame clones and lacks some. Altogether some 90,000 clones are present, 69% being singletons, with the ten largest covering 2.5% to 3%. Points from the study as a whole: An analysis that came later showed most CMV-associated TCR beta chains appearing HLA-restricted. Fewer N-insertions (relative to the approximately 700-donor mean) were reportedly seen in an Asian-associated ancestry cluster in a later analysis. A highly shared variant cluster was judged a likely technical artifact. It was in a later analysis that TCR association rates were seen to vary by HLA locus, highest for DRB1 and lowest for HLA-C.

The sequence was obtained from a man between 45 and 60 years old in good health and CMV-seronegative. The genes are TRBV5-1 and TRBJ1-5; 9 bases are shared with TRBD1. Sequenced material: PBMCs. The CDR3 here is CASSFGDRADQPQHF. DNA of the CDR3: TGCGCCAGCAGCTTCGGGGACAGGGCTGATCAGCCCCAGCATTTT.